The 15 T cell receptor beta chains given below trace back to one sample, sequenced in a study of siplizumab effects on memory and regulatory T cells. Produced via immunoSEQ multiplex PCR; TCRdb's table is partial and in-frame only. Here the sample spans roughly 110,000 clones, 85% to 95% being singletons. Sequenced input: non-Treg CD4+ T cells sorted from blood. These receptors all stem from a human donor in good health.

The CDR3 bases are TGTGCCAGCAGCCAGGACTTAAACACCGGGGAGCTGTTTTTT. The encoded protein is CASSQDLNTGELFF. The chain joins TRBV5-6 to TRBJ2-2; D perhaps matches TRBD2 (5 bases). This CDR3 contains 14 residues. The germline V and J ends were trimmed by 4 bases and 2 bases, with 9 bases remaining between them. Germline CDR1 reads SGHDT; CDR2 reads YYEEEE.

This chain connects TRBV27 to TRBJ2-5; TRBD2 agrees at 8 bases. Trimming removed 3 bases from V and 2 bases from J; junction bases left unmatched: 8. Germline CDR1 is MNHEY and CDR2 is SMNVEV (reference sequence). The CDR3 extends over 16 amino acids. The CDR3 nucleotides read TGTGCCAGCAGTTTCGGGCTAGCGGGTTCTCAAGAGACCCAGTACTTC. Its translation: CASSFGLAGSQETQYF.

This chain uses TRBV6-5 with TRBJ2-7; D uncertain. The germline gives CDR1 MNHEY, CDR2 SVGAGI. V lost 2 bases and J lost 2, with 7 bases in between. The CDR3 runs 13 residues. DNA for the CDR3: TGTGCCAGCAGTTACCCAGGTACCTACGAGCAGTACTTC. Residues: CASSYPGTYEQYF.

The V and J genes are TRBV18 and TRBJ2-1; 9 nucleotides match TRBD2. V trimming: 5 bases; J trimming: 5 bases; junction bases outside the gene matches: 4. The CDR3 is 14 residues long. Germline CDR1 is KGHSH and CDR2 is LQKENI. The CDR3 loop reads CASSLAGENNEQFF. CDR3 in DNA: TGTGCCAGCTCATTAGCGGGGGAGAACAATGAGCAGTTCTTC.

V is TRBV18 and J is TRBJ2-1; D is uncertain. The CDR3 covers 11 residues. Germline V gives CDR1 KGHSH, CDR2 LQKENI. V dropped 2 bases and J dropped 10 bases, with 6 bases sitting between them. CDR3 sequence (DNA): TGTGCCAGCTCACCAGCCCAGGAGCAGTTCTTC. Amino acid sequence: CASSPAQEQFF. The entire variable domain, with the rest obtained from reference TRBV18 and TRBJ2-1, is as follows: NAGVMQNPRHLVRRRGQEARLRCSPMKGHSHVYWYRQLPEEGLKFMVYLQKENIIDESGMPKERFSAEFPKEGPSILRIQQVVRGDSAAYFCASSPAQEQFFGPGTRLTVL.

This chain connects TRBV6-4 to TRBJ1-5; TRBD1 is a possible D gene (5 bases). The CDR3 contains 18 residues. Germline V lookup: CDR1 MRHNA, CDR2 SNTAGT. Trimming shortened V by 7 bases and J by 0 bases, and 22 bases separated the two germline ends. The CDR3 DNA is TGTGCCAGCACCCCAAGGTGGGACCGCCCCTATAGCAATCAGCCCCAGCATTTT. Translating gives CASTPRWDRPYSNQPQHF.

V usage is TRBV6-1 and J usage is TRBJ2-3; the match to TRBD2 covers 11 bases. This CDR3 spans 15 amino acids. V was clipped by 4 bases and J by 6 bases; unmatched bases: 6. Germline lookup yields CDR1 MNHNS and CDR2 SASEGT. The CDR3 DNA reads TGTGCCAGCAGTGCACTAGCGGGGGTAAGGGATACGCAGTATTTT. Its translation is CASSALAGVRDTQYF.

V gene TRBV2 combines with J gene TRBJ2-5; 15 bases are a match to TRBD2. Germline-derived CDR1 and CDR2 are SNHLY and FYNNEI. The J segment lost 5 bases and the V segment lost 1 base, leaving 5 bases of the junction unmatched. This CDR3 has 17 amino acids. Here the CDR3 reads CASSEGRTSGGAETQYF. The CDR3 nucleotides are TGTGCCAGCAGTGAAGGGAGGACTAGCGGGGGGGCGGAGACCCAGTACTTC.

V and J are TRBV2 and TRBJ2-7; 7 bases line up with TRBD2. The CDR3 covers 14 residues. Germline V lookup: CDR1 SNHLY, CDR2 FYNNEI. With V trimmed by 6 bases and J by 2 bases, 7 bases remained unmatched. This chain's CDR3 is CASRGASGTYEQYF. The CDR3 coding sequence is TGTGCCAGCAGGGGCGCTAGCGGTACCTACGAGCAGTACTTC.

This clone has more than one count but fewer than ten. CDR3 nucleotides: TGTGCCAGCAGCCTCCTCATCGGCACTGAAGCTTTCTTT. Translating it yields CASSLLIGTEAFF. V usage is TRBV5-8 and J usage is TRBJ1-1; D unclear. The V gene's germline CDR1 is SGHTS and CDR2 YDEGEE. V lost 4 bases to trimming and J lost 4 bases, with 11 bases between them. The CDR3 totals 13 residues.

The chain joins TRBV10-3 to TRBJ2-3; D might be TRBD2 (6 bases). Germline lookup yields CDR1 ENHRY and CDR2 SYGVKD. This CDR3 has 13 residues. Trimming shortened V by 6 bases and J by 2 bases, and 9 bases separated the two germline ends. The DNA for the CDR3 is TGTGCCATCAGGCTGGGACTCACAGATACGCAGTATTTT. Its protein is CAIRLGLTDTQYF.

The chain uses TRBV20-1 and TRBJ1-6, with unresolved D. This CDR3 region has 11 residues. Germline V gives CDR1 DFQATT, CDR2 SNEGSKA (reference sequence). The V end lost 1 base, the J end lost 12 bases, and 7 bases lay between the germline ends. CDR3 DNA sequence: TGCAGTGCTAGAGGGGAGGGACCCCTCCACTTT. Protein product: CSARGEGPLHF.

This clone was seen once. The chain joins TRBV6-1 to TRBJ1-1, with D hard to call. Germline loops: CDR1 MNHNS, CDR2 SASEGT. The CDR3 loop spans 13 amino acids. V lost 5 bases and J 10 bases, leaving 17 bases between the germline ends. The CDR3 loop is CASSSRNEILAFF. The CDR3 region has the DNA TGTGCCAGCAGTTCCCGGAATGAGATCCTAGCTTTCTTT.

The rearrangement joins TRBV10-3 to TRBJ1-1; D gene uncertain. The CDR3 consists of 13 residues. With 4 bases removed from V and 7 bases from J, the gap between germline ends came to 13 bases. Germline CDR1 is ENHRY and CDR2 is SYGVKD. For the CDR3, the DNA is TGTGCCATCAGTGGGAGAGGGCGCGATGAAGCTTTCTTT. It is translated as CAISGRGRDEAFF.

The gene calls are TRBV10-1 and TRBJ1-3; D is unresolved. V was trimmed by 3 bases and J by 1 base, leaving 10 bases between them. Germline V gene data show CDR1 as WNHNN and CDR2 as SYGVQD (reference sequence). This CDR3 contains 15 residues. The CDR3 sequence: CASSESFKSGNTIYF. The CDR3 DNA sequence: TGCGCCAGCAGTGAAAGCTTCAAATCTGGAAACACCATATATTTT.